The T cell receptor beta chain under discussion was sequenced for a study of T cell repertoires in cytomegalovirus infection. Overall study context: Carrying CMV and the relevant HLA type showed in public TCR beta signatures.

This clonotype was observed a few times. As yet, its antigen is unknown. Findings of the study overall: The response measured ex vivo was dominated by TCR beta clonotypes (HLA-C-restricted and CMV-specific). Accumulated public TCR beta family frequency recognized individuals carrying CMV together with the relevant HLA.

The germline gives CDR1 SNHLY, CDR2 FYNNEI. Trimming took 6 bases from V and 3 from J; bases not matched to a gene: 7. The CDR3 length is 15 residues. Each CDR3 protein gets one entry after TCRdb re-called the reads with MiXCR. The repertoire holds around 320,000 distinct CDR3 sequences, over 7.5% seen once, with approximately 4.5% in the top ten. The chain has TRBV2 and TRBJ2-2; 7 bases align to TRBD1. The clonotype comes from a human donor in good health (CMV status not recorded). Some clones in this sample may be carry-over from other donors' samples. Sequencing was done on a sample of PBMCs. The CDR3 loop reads CASRPDRVYTGELFF. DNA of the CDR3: TGTGCCAGCAGACCCGACAGGGTTTACACCGGGGAGCTGTTTTTT.